One sample yielded the 23 T cell receptor beta chains listed below, sequenced in a study of cytomegalovirus exposure and HLA in healthy donors. The primer mix had 60 Vbeta and 13 Jbeta primers. Repertoires were generated with immunoSEQ multiplex PCR, while TCRdb's copy carries only in-frame clones and drops some. The sample lists 100,000 to 150,000 clones; 65% to 90% were seen once. The sequenced material came from PBMCs. The receptors come from a man aged 50-59 years in good health and CMV-seronegative.

The J gene is TRBJ2-1, the V gene TRBV29-1, with 10 bases fitting TRBD2. Per the germline V gene, CDR1 is SQVTM and CDR2 is ANQGSEA. This CDR3 comprises 15 residues. The J segment lost 7 bases and the V segment lost 7 bases, leaving 13 bases of the junction unmatched. The CDR3 coding sequence is TGCAGCGCTCACAAGACCGGGACTAGCGCGAATGAGCAGTTCTTC. Protein: CSAHKTGTSANEQFF.

The chain couples TRBV6-5 to TRBJ1-3; perhaps TRBD1 as D (6 bases). The CDR3 spans 13 residues. V was shortened by 10 bases and J by 2 bases, with 12 bases between the two germline ends. Germline CDR1 and CDR2: MNHEY and SVGAGI. This chain's CDR3 is CATCKGAGNTIYF. The CDR3 DNA reads TGTGCCACGTGCAAGGGGGCTGGAAACACCATATATTTT.

This sequence joins TRBV5-1 and TRBJ2-5; 8 bases agree with TRBD2. The junction had 6 bases not matched to a gene; V was cut back by 1 base and J by 4 bases. Germline CDR1 reads SGHRS; CDR2 reads YFSETQ. The CDR3 consists of 15 residues. The CDR3 protein is CASSLYPGGAETQYF. As DNA, the CDR3 is TGCGCCAGCAGCTTGTACCCGGGGGGGGCAGAGACCCAGTACTTC.

The chain couples TRBV27 to TRBJ1-5, with D tentatively TRBD1 (6 bases). In germline, CDR1 is MNHEY, CDR2 SMNVEV (reference sequence). The CDR3 consists of 16 residues. Trimming shortened V by 1 base and J by 1 base, and 11 bases separated the two germline ends. CDR3 protein: CASSLFSGVSNQPQHF. Written as DNA, the CDR3 is TGTGCCAGCAGTTTATTTTCAGGGGTGAGCAATCAGCCCCAGCATTTT.

The rearrangement links TRBV9 to TRBJ2-1; D may be TRBD2 (5 bases). The CDR3 spans 15 residues. The germline gives CDR1 SGDLS, CDR2 YYNGEE. The ends were cut back, 0 bases at V and 7 bases at J, with 14 bases in the middle. The CDR3 protein is CASSVGGRFQNEQFF. CDR3 sequence (DNA): TGTGCCAGCAGCGTAGGTGGGAGATTCCAAAATGAGCAGTTCTTC.

This clone was counted between two and nine times. This chain uses TRBV2 with TRBJ2-2; 7 positions match TRBD2. V shed 2 bases and J 0 bases; nucleotides not matched to a gene: 3. Germline CDR1 is SNHLY and CDR2 is FYNNEI. The length of the CDR3 is 16 residues. The CDR3 here is CASSESGGANTGELFF. CDR3 nucleotides: TGTGCCAGCAGTGAAAGTGGGGGGGCGAACACCGGGGAGCTGTTTTTT.

V is TRBV5-5 and J is TRBJ1-1; 7 bases agree with TRBD1. V shed 5 bases, J shed 1 base, and the junction held 8 bases outside the gene matches. The CDR3 runs to 15 residues. Germline V lookup: CDR1 SGHKS, CDR2 YYEKEE (reference sequence). This CDR3 is CASSFGDSWNTEAFF. CDR3 nucleotides: TGTGCCAGCAGTTTTGGGGACAGCTGGAACACTGAAGCTTTCTTT. Full variable domain (outside the CDR3, taken from reference TRBV5-5 and TRBJ1-1): DAGVTQSPTHLIKTRGQQVTLRCSPISGHKSVSWYQQVLGQGPQFIFQYYEKEERGRGNFPDRFSARQFPNYSSELNVNALLLGDSALYLCASSFGDSWNTEAFFGQGTRLTVV.

This rearrangement joins TRBV19 to TRBJ1-5, with TRBD1 matching 8 bases. Trimming at V came to 7 bases and at J to 5 bases, leaving 4 bases not matched to a gene. Looked up from germline, CDR1 is LNHDA and CDR2 is SQIVND (reference sequence). The CDR3 sequence is 13 residues long. The CDR3 loop reads CASNGQGDQPQHF. CDR3 nucleotides: TGTGCCAGTAATGGACAGGGAGATCAGCCCCAGCATTTT.

V gene TRBV5-8 combines with J gene TRBJ1-6; D is unclear. The germline CDR1 and CDR2 sequences are SGHTS and YDEGEE. Trimming took 0 bases from V and 10 from J, leaving 14 bases between them. The CDR3 consists of 15 residues. CDR3 protein: CASSLALVEGSPLHF. Written as DNA, the CDR3 is TGTGCCAGCAGCTTGGCCCTGGTAGAGGGCTCACCCCTCCACTTT.

The chain couples TRBV5-6 to TRBJ2-3; 8 bases are a match to TRBD2. Looked up from germline, CDR1 is SGHDT and CDR2 is YYEEEE. The CDR3 length is 15 residues. J lost 2 bases, V lost 4 bases, and 6 bases had no gene match. CDR3 region: CASSPGGLSTDTQYF. The CDR3 nucleotides are TGTGCCAGCAGCCCGGGGGGGTTATCCACAGATACGCAGTATTTT.

This clone was detected only once. This rearrangement joins TRBV2 to TRBJ1-1; TRBD1 agrees at 7 bases. CDR3 length equals 13 residues. Looked up from germline, CDR1 is SNHLY and CDR2 is FYNNEI. V was pared by 6 bases and J by 1 base, with 2 bases of the junction left unmatched. The CDR3 is CASRGQPNTEAFF. The CDR3 DNA is TGTGCCAGCAGGGGACAGCCGAACACTGAAGCTTTCTTT.

The chain uses TRBV7-2 and TRBJ1-1; D possibly corresponds to TRBD1 (5 bases). Germline V gene data show CDR1 as SGHTA and CDR2 as FQGNSA. The CDR3 contains 15 residues. Trimming removed 5 bases at V and 4 bases at J, with 17 bases between. This CDR3 is CASSPRPGGGTEAFF. CDR3 DNA sequence: TGTGCCAGCAGCCCCCGGCCCGGGGGAGGCACTGAAGCTTTCTTT.

The rearrangement links TRBV30 to TRBJ2-1, with D unresolved. V was pared by 2 bases and J by 7 bases, with 12 bases between. The CDR3 is made up of 13 amino acids. CDR1 and CDR2 from the germline V gene are GTSNPN and SVGIG (reference sequence). DNA of the CDR3: TGTGCCTGGAGTCCTTTTTCAGCGAATGAGCAGTTCTTC. Its translation is CAWSPFSANEQFF.

The rearrangement joins TRBV6-1 to TRBJ2-7; D remains unclear. This CDR3 is 14 amino acids long. The V end lost 1 base, the J end lost 0 bases, and 7 bases lay between the germline ends. CDR1 is MNHNS and CDR2 is SASEGT in the germline V gene. The CDR3 sequence: CASSEVGVSYEQYF. In nucleotides, the CDR3 is TGTGCCAGCAGTGAAGTTGGAGTCTCCTACGAGCAGTACTTC.

The chain is built from TRBV4-3 and TRBJ2-7; D possibly corresponds to TRBD2 (5 bases). V was cut by 0 bases and J by 5 bases, with 20 bases left in between. CDR3 length: 17 residues. Germline V gene sequence: CDR1 LGHNA, CDR2 YSLEER. CDR3 sequence: CASSQDFPTPRADEQYF. In nucleotides, the CDR3 is TGCGCCAGCAGCCAAGATTTCCCGACCCCGAGGGCCGACGAGCAGTACTTC.

In its sample, this clone was seen a few times. V gene TRBV11-3 combines with J gene TRBJ2-2; possible D gene TRBD2, 5 bases. CDR1 and CDR2 from the germline V gene are SGHNT and YENEEA. The CDR3 spans 15 residues. With 4 bases removed from V and 1 base from J, the gap between germline ends came to 10 bases. DNA for the CDR3: TGTGCCAGCAGCTACGACCGGGGGAACACCGGGGAGCTGTTTTTT. Its protein product is CASSYDRGNTGELFF.

With regard to this clone: An end of the junction does not agree with germline; a read error may underlie this. V is TRBV13 and J is TRBJ2-7, with 8 nucleotides matching TRBD2. The CDR3 spans 15 residues. Germline values: CDR1 PRHDT, CDR2 FYEKMQ (reference sequence). For the CDR3, the DNA is TGTGCCAGCCGGTCGTTCGGGGGGGTCTCCGACGAGCAGTACTTC. It encodes CASRSFGGVSDEQYF. Variable domain in full (rest from reference TRBV13 and TRBJ2-7): AAGVIQSPRHLIKEKRETATLKCYPIPRHDTVYWYQQGPGQDPQFLISFYEKMQSDKGSIPDRFSAQQFSDYHSELNMSSLELGDSALYFCASRSFGGVSDEQYFGPGTRLTVT.

This chain connects TRBV5-4 to TRBJ2-3; 7 bases fit TRBD2. Germline V gene lookup returns CDR1 SGHNT and CDR2 YYREEE (reference sequence). V lost 4 bases, J lost 6 bases, and 5 bases stayed unmatched. This CDR3 comprises 13 residues. The CDR3 DNA is TGTGCCAGCAGCCGGGTGGGGGGGGATACGCAGTATTTT. This codes for CASSRVGGDTQYF.

This clone was seen more than once but under ten times. The chain is built from TRBV5-1 and TRBJ1-4; the match to TRBD1 covers 7 bases. This CDR3 has 14 residues. Trimming removed 3 bases from V and 3 bases from J; junction bases left unmatched: 2. From germline, CDR1 is SGHRS and CDR2 YFSETQ. CDR3 sequence reads: CASSSGTANEKLFF. In DNA form, the CDR3 reads TGCGCCAGCAGCTCCGGGACAGCTAATGAAAAACTGTTTTTT.

The chain employs TRBV7-9 and TRBJ2-5, with 7 bases lining up with TRBD1. TRBJ2-7 matches the DNA end more closely, so the J call is doubtful. CDR1 is SEHNR and CDR2 is FQNEAQ in the germline V gene (reference sequence). The CDR3 totals 14 residues. The DNA of the CDR3 is TGTGCCAGCAGCCCCCAGGGGGTGATCTACGAGCAGTACTTC. Translating gives CASSPQGVIYEQYF.

The chain is built from TRBV19 and TRBJ2-7, with unresolved D. The CDR3 consists of 14 residues. V dropped 3 bases and J dropped 0 bases, with 9 bases sitting between them. CDR1 is LNHDA, CDR2 SQIVND, per germline (reference sequence). CDR3 nucleotides: TGTGCCAGTAGTATGCACTTAAACTCCTACGAGCAGTACTTC. It translates to CASSMHLNSYEQYF.

This chain joins TRBV6-1 and TRBJ2-3; D remains ambiguous. The CDR3 totals 11 residues. The V gene's germline CDR1 is MNHNS and CDR2 SASEGT. Trimming took 6 bases from V and 11 from J, leaving 12 bases between them. In nucleotides, the CDR3 is TGTGCCAGCAGGATGGAGCTGGGGCAGTATTTT. Translating it yields CASRMELGQYF.

This clone was seen more than once but under ten times. The genes are TRBV2 and TRBJ2-5, with a weak D call TRBD1 (6 bases). The end of the DNA is better explained by TRBJ2-7, so the J call may be wrong. Germline assignment: CDR1 SNHLY and CDR2 FYNNEI. The CDR3 totals 11 residues. CDR3 region: CASRRGYEQYF. CDR3 nucleotide sequence: TGTGCCAGCAGAAGGGGGTACGAGCAGTACTTC.